The 21 T cell receptor beta chains listed next were all sequenced from one sample in a study of shared clonotypes between healthy human individuals. Libraries were prepared by immunoSEQ multiplex PCR; TCRdb keeps only in-frame clonotypes and omits some of them. The sample records approximately 2.4 million clones, more than 90% being singletons. Input material: naive CD4+ T cells sorted from blood. This sample's subset: CD45RA+ positively selected. The source of these receptors is a man younger than 35 in good health.

The chain has TRBV5-1 and TRBJ1-2; 9 nucleotides agree with TRBD1. Germline V lookup: CDR1 SGHRS, CDR2 YFSETQ. J gave up 8 bases and V 3 bases, and 8 bases lay outside the gene matches. This CDR3 has 14 residues. CDR3 sequence (DNA): TGCGCCAGCAGCTCCTCCGGGACAGGGTTGGGCTACACCTTC. Translation gives CASSSSGTGLGYTF. The whole variable domain, filled in from reference TRBV5-1 and TRBJ1-2, reads KAGVTQTPRYLIKTRGQQVTLSCSPISGHRSVSWYQQTPGQGLQFLFEYFSETQRNKGNFPGRFSGRQFSNSRSEMNVSTLELGDSALYLCASSSSGTGLGYTFGSGTRLTVV.

This chain connects TRBV12-5 to TRBJ2-7; D might be TRBD1 (6 bases). There are 16 residues in the CDR3. The V end lost 4 bases, the J end lost 0 bases, and 16 bases lay between the germline ends. Germline values: CDR1 LGHNT, CDR2 FRNRAP. Written as DNA, the CDR3 is TGTGCTAGTGGTTCGCCCGACAGGCCTATCTCCTACGAGCAGTACTTC. This translates into CASGSPDRPISYEQYF. Looking up the rest from reference TRBV12-5 and TRBJ2-7 gives the full variable domain: DARVTQTPRHKVTEMGQEVTMRCQPILGHNTVFWYRQTMMQGLELLAYFRNRAPLDDSGMPKDRFSAEMPDATLATLKIQPSEPRDSAVYFCASGSPDRPISYEQYFGPGTRLTVT.

As regards this clone: The identical CDR3 is also encoded by other nucleotide sequences in the sample. V usage is TRBV19 and J usage is TRBJ1-5; D not certain. Germline-derived CDR1 and CDR2 are LNHDA and SQIVND (reference sequence). This CDR3 has 14 amino acids. V was trimmed by 3 bases and J by 4 bases, leaving 10 bases between them. Here the CDR3 DNA reads TGTGCCAGTAGTATTAGAGGGTTGAATCAGCCCCAGCATTTT. It codes for CASSIRGLNQPQHF. The full variable domain, with the rest looked up from reference TRBV19 and TRBJ1-5, is DGGITQSPKYLFRKEGQNVTLSCEQNLNHDAMYWYRQDPGQGLRLIYYSQIVNDFQKGDIAEGYSVSREKKESFPLTVTSAQKNPTAFYLCASSIRGLNQPQHFGDGTRLSIL.

This chain uses TRBV7-9 with TRBJ2-1, with D tentatively TRBD1 (6 bases). V was trimmed by 8 bases and J by 9 bases, leaving 23 bases between them. Germline-derived CDR1 and CDR2 are SEHNR and FQNEAQ (reference sequence). This CDR3 has 15 residues. In DNA form, the CDR3 reads TGTGCCAGCTTCGGACAGCCGGAGGTCCAAGTTGAGCAGTTCTTC. This gives the protein CASFGQPEVQVEQFF.

V is TRBV11-2 and J is TRBJ2-5, with no clear D. CDR3 size: 14 residues. V was cut by 4 bases and J by 1 base, with 10 bases left in between. CDR1 is SGHAT, CDR2 FQNNGV, per germline. The CDR3 sequence is CASSYFRLQETQYF. The CDR3 nucleotides are TGTGCCAGCAGCTATTTCCGCCTCCAAGAGACCCAGTACTTC.

This clone was recorded only once. The chain links TRBV6-5 to TRBJ1-3; D not certain. The germline CDR1 and CDR2 sequences are MNHEY and SVGAGI. CDR3 length: 13 amino acids. V gave up 6 bases and J gave up 5 bases, with 11 bases separating them. CDR3 sequence (DNA): TGTGCCAGCAGCAATCAGTTGCGAAACACCATATATTTT. Protein: CASSNQLRNTIYF.

The chain is built from TRBV18 and TRBJ2-7; D is possibly TRBD2 (7 bases). Germline CDR1 is KGHSH and CDR2 is LQKENI. Trimming shortened V by 6 bases and J by 2 bases, and 20 bases separated the two germline ends. This CDR3 has 16 amino acids. CDR3 region: CASSLSRGADTYEQYF. The CDR3 nucleotides are TGTGCCAGCTCCCTCTCTCGGGGGGCGGACACCTACGAGCAGTACTTC.

V is TRBV2 and J is TRBJ2-2; no definite D call. CDR1 is SNHLY and CDR2 is FYNNEI in the germline V gene. This CDR3 has 15 residues. Trimming removed 2 bases at V and 4 bases at J, with 11 bases between. The CDR3 nucleotides are TGTGCCAGCAGTGAACTCGCGAGTAGCACCGGGGAGCTGTTTTTT. Protein product: CASSELASSTGELFF.

The chain has TRBV29-1 and TRBJ2-5; D gene unclear. The CDR3 is made up of 11 amino acids. V gave up 6 bases and J gave up 5 bases, with 10 bases separating them. Germline V gives CDR1 SQVTM, CDR2 ANQGSEA. For the CDR3, the DNA is TGCAGCGTATCACTTGGGGAGACCCAGTACTTC. This encodes CSVSLGETQYF.

V is TRBV20-1 and J is TRBJ2-1; no firm D call. CDR3 length: 11 residues. Germline CDR1 DFQATT, CDR2 SNEGSKA (reference sequence). V dropped 1 base and J dropped 9 bases, with 7 bases sitting between them. In DNA, the CDR3 is TGCAGTGCTAGAGCTAACAGTGAGCAGTTCTTC. This sequence encodes CSARANSEQFF.

The J gene is TRBJ2-2, the V gene TRBV6-1; tentatively, D is TRBD2 (5 bases). Per germline, CDR1 MNHNS and CDR2 SASEGT. The CDR3 spans 13 residues. The ends were cut back, 3 bases at V and 5 bases at J, with 7 bases in the middle. This chain's CDR3 is CASSDTGTGELFF. The DNA for the CDR3 is TGTGCCAGCAGTGACACGGGAACCGGGGAGCTGTTTTTT.

The CDR3 is CASSLVQVSNQPQHF. The CDR3 nucleotides read TGTGCCAGCAGCTTGGTTCAGGTTAGCAATCAGCCCCAGCATTTT. The chain combines TRBV5-5 with TRBJ1-5, with unresolved D. Germline V lookup: CDR1 SGHKS, CDR2 YYEKEE (reference sequence). V was pared by 0 bases and J by 0 bases, with 7 bases between. This CDR3 has 15 amino acids. The variable domain in full, completed from reference TRBV5-5 and TRBJ1-5, reads DAGVTQSPTHLIKTRGQQVTLRCSPISGHKSVSWYQQVLGQGPQFIFQYYEKEERGRGNFPDRFSARQFPNYSSELNVNALLLGDSALYLCASSLVQVSNQPQHFGDGTRLSIL.

As to this clone: This same CDR3 is encoded by further DNA sequences in the sample. The rearrangement joins TRBV6-6 to TRBJ1-1; D gene ambiguous. V was cut by 5 bases and J by 3 bases, with 4 bases left in between. Germline CDR1 MNHNY, CDR2 SVGAGI (reference sequence). CDR3 length: 11 amino acids. For the CDR3, the DNA is TGTGCCAGCAGTAGGGACACTGAAGCTTTCTTT. This encodes CASSRDTEAFF.

This clone was seen a single time. The chain has TRBV10-2 and TRBJ2-3; 9 positions match TRBD2. CDR3 length equals 15 residues. With V trimmed by 3 bases and J by 5 bases, 6 bases remained unmatched. Germline V gene sequence: CDR1 WSHSY, CDR2 SAAADI. The CDR3 sequence is CASSEGAGGRDTQYF. The CDR3 nucleotides read TGCGCCAGCAGTGAAGGAGCGGGGGGTAGAGATACGCAGTATTTT.

The chain has TRBV6-1 and TRBJ2-7, with 7 bases matching TRBD2. Germline CDR1 is MNHNS and CDR2 is SASEGT. There are 15 residues in the CDR3. V lost 1 base, J lost 6 bases, and 9 bases stayed unmatched. DNA of the CDR3: TGTGCCAGCAGTGAAGGCGGCGGGAGTGCCCGCGAGCAGTACTTC. The encoded protein is CASSEGGGSAREQYF.

The chain carries TRBV18 and TRBJ2-1; TRBD2 agrees at 10 bases. V was pared by 4 bases and J by 2 bases, with 5 bases of the junction left unmatched. CDR1 is KGHSH, CDR2 LQKENI, per germline. CDR3 length: 16 amino acids. CDR3 DNA sequence: TGTGCCAGCTCACGTCCTAGCGGGGGTACCTACAATGAGCAGTTCTTC. It translates to CASSRPSGGTYNEQFF.

The V gene is TRBV6-1, the J gene TRBJ1-3; D is possibly TRBD1 (5 bases). The CDR3 extends over 16 amino acids. Trimming pared 2 bases from V and 1 base from J, leaving 12 bases between. The germline gives CDR1 MNHNS, CDR2 SASEGT. CDR3 bases: TGTGCCAGCAGTGAATTGACTGGGGGGTCTGGAAACACCATATATTTT. Its translation is CASSELTGGSGNTIYF.

The gene calls are TRBV5-1 and TRBJ2-2; 14 bases are shared with TRBD2. The CDR3 is made up of 19 amino acids. With V trimmed by 4 bases and J by 3 bases, 11 bases remained unmatched. Germline V gives CDR1 SGHRS, CDR2 YFSETQ. This chain's CDR3 is CASSLKPGLAGVDTGELFF. In DNA form, the CDR3 reads TGCGCCAGCAGCCTAAAACCGGGACTAGCGGGAGTTGACACCGGGGAGCTGTTTTTT.

This chain links TRBV7-9 with TRBJ2-5; D ambiguous. With 5 bases removed from V and 1 base from J, the gap between germline ends came to 8 bases. This CDR3 is built from 13 residues. Germline V gene data show CDR1 as SEHNR and CDR2 as FQNEAQ (reference sequence). This CDR3 is CASSVQGQETQYF. The CDR3 DNA is TGTGCCAGCAGCGTCCAAGGCCAAGAGACCCAGTACTTC.

The V and J genes are TRBV2 and TRBJ2-5; 7 bases are a match to TRBD2. This CDR3 is built from 16 residues. V was pared by 7 bases and J by 4 bases, with 15 bases of the junction left unmatched. CDR1 and CDR2 (germline): SNHLY, FYNNEI. The CDR3 region has the DNA TGTGCCAGCACTCCCCTGGGGGGGGGAGATGGAGAGACCCAGTACTTC. It codes for CASTPLGGGDGETQYF.

The V call is TRBV28, the J call TRBJ2-3; D is possibly TRBD1 (6 bases). CDR1 is MDHEN and CDR2 is SYDVKM in the germline V gene. V was cut by 5 bases and J by 2 bases, with 14 bases left in between. There are 15 residues in the CDR3. This CDR3 reads CASSPSDRLTDTQYF. CDR3 coding DNA: TGTGCCAGCAGTCCTTCCGACAGGCTCACAGATACGCAGTATTTT. Supplemented by reference TRBV28 and TRBJ2-3, the full variable domain reads DVKVTQSSRYLVKRTGEKVFLECVQDMDHENMFWYRQDPGLGLRLIYFSYDVKMKEKGDIPEGYSVSREKKERFSLILESASTNQTSMYLCASSPSDRLTDTQYFGPGTRLTVL.